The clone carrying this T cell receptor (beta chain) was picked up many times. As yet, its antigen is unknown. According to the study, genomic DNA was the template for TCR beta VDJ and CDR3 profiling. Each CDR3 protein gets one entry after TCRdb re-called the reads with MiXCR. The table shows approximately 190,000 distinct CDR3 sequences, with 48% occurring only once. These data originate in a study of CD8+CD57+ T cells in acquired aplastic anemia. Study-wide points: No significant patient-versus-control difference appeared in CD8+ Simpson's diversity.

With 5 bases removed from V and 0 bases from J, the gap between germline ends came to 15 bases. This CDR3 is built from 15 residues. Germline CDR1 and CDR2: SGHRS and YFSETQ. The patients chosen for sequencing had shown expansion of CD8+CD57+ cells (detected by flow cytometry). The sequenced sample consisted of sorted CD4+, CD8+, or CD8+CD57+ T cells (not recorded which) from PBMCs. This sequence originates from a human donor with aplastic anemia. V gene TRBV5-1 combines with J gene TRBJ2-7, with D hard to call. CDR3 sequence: CASRPTVDYSYEQYF. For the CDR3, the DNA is TGCGCCAGCAGACCGACGGTGGATTACTCCTACGAGCAGTACTTC. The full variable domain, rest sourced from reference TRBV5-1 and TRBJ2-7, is KAGVTQTPRYLIKTRGQQVTLSCSPISGHRSVSWYQQTPGQGLQFLFEYFSETQRNKGNFPGRFSGRQFSNSRSEMNVSTLELGDSALYLCASRPTVDYSYEQYFGPGTRLTVT.